This T cell receptor (beta chain) is drawn from a study of CD8+ T cells in alopecia areata. Overall study findings and caveats: For patients receiving tofacitinib, scalp clonality and expanded CD8+ clones among the top 100 significantly decreased.

The sample holds one count of this clone. The antigen remains unidentified. RNA, once extracted, was reverse transcribed into cDNA for use as the sequencing template. Profiled with immunoSEQ multiplex PCR; TCRdb holds only in-frame clones, not every one. The profile shows 150,000 or so clones, roughly 50% of them singletons. The V end was cut by 4 bases, the J end by 2 bases, with 13 bases between. Germline values: CDR1 SGHDT, CDR2 YYEEEE. The CDR3 is made up of 14 amino acids. Treatment noted: oral pan-JAK inhibitor, 5-10 mg twice daily. Patients with alopecia areata provided lesional scalp punch biopsies as well as peripheral blood.

The sequence was collected from a human donor with alopecia areata. The chain combines TRBV5-6 with TRBJ2-7; D is uncertain. This material consisted of CD8+ T cells sorted from blood, taken at week 4, from a patient treated with tofacitinib. CDR3: CASSPWAGTYEQYF. In DNA form, the CDR3 reads TGTGCCAGCAGCCCTTGGGCAGGCACCTACGAGCAGTACTTC. Looking up the rest from reference TRBV5-6 and TRBJ2-7 gives the full variable domain: DAGVTQSPTHLIKTRGQQVTLRCSPKSGHDTVSWYQQALGQGPQFIFQYYEEEERQRGNFPDRFSGHQFPNYSSELNVNALLLGDSALYLCASSPWAGTYEQYFGPGTRLTVT.